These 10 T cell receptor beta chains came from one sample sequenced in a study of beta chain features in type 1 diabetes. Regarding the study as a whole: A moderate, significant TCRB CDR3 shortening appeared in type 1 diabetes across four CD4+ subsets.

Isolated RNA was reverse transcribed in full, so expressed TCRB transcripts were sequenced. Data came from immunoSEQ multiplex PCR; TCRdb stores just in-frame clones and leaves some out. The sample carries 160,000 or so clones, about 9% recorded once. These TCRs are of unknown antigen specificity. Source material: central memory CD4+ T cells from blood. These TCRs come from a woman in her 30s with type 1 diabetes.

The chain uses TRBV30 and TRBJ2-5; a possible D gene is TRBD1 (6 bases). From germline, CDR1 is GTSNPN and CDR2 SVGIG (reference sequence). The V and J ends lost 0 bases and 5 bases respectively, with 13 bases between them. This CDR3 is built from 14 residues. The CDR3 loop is CAWSVQGGRETQYF. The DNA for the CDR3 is TGTGCCTGGAGTGTACAGGGCGGGCGGGAGACCCAGTACTTC. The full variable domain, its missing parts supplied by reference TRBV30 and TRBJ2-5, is SQTIHQWPATLVQPVGSPLSLECTVEGTSNPNLYWYRQAAGRGLQLLFYSVGIGQISSEVPQNLSASRPQDRQFILSSKKLLLSDSGFYLCAWSVQGGRETQYFGPGTRLLVL.

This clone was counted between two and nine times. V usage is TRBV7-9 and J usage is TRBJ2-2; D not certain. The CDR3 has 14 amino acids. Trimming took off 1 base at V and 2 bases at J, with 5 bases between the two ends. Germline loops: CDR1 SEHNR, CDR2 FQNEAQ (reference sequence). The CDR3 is CASSLDYNTGELFF. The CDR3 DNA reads TGTGCCAGCAGCTTAGACTATAACACCGGGGAGCTGTTTTTT.

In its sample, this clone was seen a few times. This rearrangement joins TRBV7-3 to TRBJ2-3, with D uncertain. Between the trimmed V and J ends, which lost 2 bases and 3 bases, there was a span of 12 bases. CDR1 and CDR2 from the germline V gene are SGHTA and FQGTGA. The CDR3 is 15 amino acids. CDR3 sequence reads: CASSLGLSWTDTQYF. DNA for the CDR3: TGTGCCAGCAGCTTAGGGCTGAGTTGGACAGATACGCAGTATTTT.

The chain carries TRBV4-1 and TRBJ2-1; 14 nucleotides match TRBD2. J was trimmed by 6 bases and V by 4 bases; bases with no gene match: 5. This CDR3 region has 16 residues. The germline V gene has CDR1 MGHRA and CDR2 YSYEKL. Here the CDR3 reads CASSPWGLAGANEQFF. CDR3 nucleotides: TGCGCCAGCAGCCCGTGGGGACTAGCGGGAGCCAATGAGCAGTTCTTC.

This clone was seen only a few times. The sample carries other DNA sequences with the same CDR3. The CDR3 DNA follows: TGTGCCATCAGTGACAGGGCAGATGAAAAACTGTTTTTT. Its translation is CAISDRADEKLFF. The chain joins TRBV10-3 to TRBJ1-4, with D possibly TRBD1 on 5 matching bases. Germline V CDR1 and CDR2: ENHRY, SYGVKD. V was clipped by 3 bases and J by 6 bases, with 8 bases between them. This CDR3 has 13 amino acids.

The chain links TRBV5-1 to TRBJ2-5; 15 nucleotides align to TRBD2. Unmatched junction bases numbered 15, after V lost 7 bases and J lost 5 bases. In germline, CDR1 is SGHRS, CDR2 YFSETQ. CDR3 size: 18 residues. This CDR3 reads CASQRMGYGLAGGETQYF. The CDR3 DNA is TGCGCCAGCCAAAGAATGGGGTACGGACTAGCGGGAGGGGAGACCCAGTACTTC.

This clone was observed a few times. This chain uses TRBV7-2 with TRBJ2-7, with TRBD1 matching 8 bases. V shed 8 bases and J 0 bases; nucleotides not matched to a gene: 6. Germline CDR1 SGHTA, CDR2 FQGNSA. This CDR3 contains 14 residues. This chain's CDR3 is CASCRGRSSYEQYF. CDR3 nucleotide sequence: TGTGCCAGCTGCAGGGGGCGAAGCTCCTACGAGCAGTACTTC.

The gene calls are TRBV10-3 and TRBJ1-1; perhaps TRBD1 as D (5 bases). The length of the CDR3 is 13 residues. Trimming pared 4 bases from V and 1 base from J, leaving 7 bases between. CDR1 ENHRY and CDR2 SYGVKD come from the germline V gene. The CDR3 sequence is CAISGTQNTEAFF. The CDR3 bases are TGTGCCATCAGTGGGACACAGAACACTGAAGCTTTCTTT.

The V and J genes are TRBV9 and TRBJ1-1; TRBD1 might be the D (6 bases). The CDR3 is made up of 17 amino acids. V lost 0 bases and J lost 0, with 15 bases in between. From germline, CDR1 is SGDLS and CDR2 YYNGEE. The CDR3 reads CASSVEWGPIVNTEAFF. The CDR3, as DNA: TGTGCCAGCAGCGTAGAATGGGGGCCTATTGTGAACACTGAAGCTTTCTTT.

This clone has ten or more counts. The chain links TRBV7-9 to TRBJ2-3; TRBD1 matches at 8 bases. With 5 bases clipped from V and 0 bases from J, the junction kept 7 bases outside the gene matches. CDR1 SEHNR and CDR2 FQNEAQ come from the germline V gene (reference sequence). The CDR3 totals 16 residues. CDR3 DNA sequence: TGTGCCAGCAGCCAACCTCAGGGGGCTAGCACAGATACGCAGTATTTT. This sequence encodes CASSQPQGASTDTQYF.